The 9 T cell receptor beta chains below were found in one sample sequenced in a study of T cells in Graves' hyperthyroidism and ophthalmopathy. Amplification of TCR beta CDR3 regions was performed using RNA transcripts as template. The HTBI primer set was used in a first-round RT-PCR of the TCR CDR3. TCRdb analysed the multiplex PCR reads with MiXCR anew, one entry per CDR3 protein. The table shows 300,000 to 450,000 distinct CDR3 sequences, with roughly 15% occurring only once. Sequencing used blood. These receptors were collected from a woman aged 25 to 39 with Graves' ophthalmopathy.

This clonotype was found many times. V gene TRBV12-3 or TRBV12-4 combines with J gene TRBJ1-1; the D is unclear. Trimming pared 2 bases from V and 7 bases from J, leaving 8 bases between. This CDR3 has 12 residues. The CDR3 nucleotides read TGTGCCAGCAGTTTAATAGGCGTTGAAGCTTTCTTT. Its protein product is CASSLIGVEAFF.

This clonotype was counted ten times or more. CDR3: CASRSGGTGELFF. CDR3 in DNA: TGTGCCAGCAGATCAGGGGGCACCGGGGAGCTGTTTTTT. This sequence joins TRBV2 and TRBJ2-2; 7 positions agree with TRBD1. The CDR3 consists of 13 residues. Germline CDR1 SNHLY, CDR2 FYNNEI. J gave up 4 bases and V 6 bases, and 2 bases lay outside the gene matches.

In its sample, this clonotype was seen many times. The CDR3 loop is CSAYKQPHYNEQFF. The DNA for the CDR3 is TGCAGTGCTTACAAGCAACCTCATTACAATGAGCAGTTCTTC. The V gene is TRBV20-1, the J gene TRBJ2-1, with D uncertain. The V and J ends lost 5 bases and 4 bases respectively, with 15 bases between them. Per the germline V gene, CDR1 is DFQATT and CDR2 is SNEGSKA (reference sequence). This CDR3 region has 14 residues.

The table lists this clonotype with many counts. For the CDR3, the DNA is TGTGCCAGCAGTGCTAGCGGGGGGGCTAATGAGCAGTTCTTC. Translating gives CASSASGGANEQFF. The chain couples TRBV2 to TRBJ2-1; 12 positions agree with TRBD2. Germline CDR1 SNHLY, CDR2 FYNNEI. V lost 4 bases to trimming and J lost 7 bases; unmatched junction nucleotides: 2. The CDR3 extends over 14 amino acids.

This clonotype was seen repeatedly, ten times or more. The rearrangement uses TRBV2 and TRBJ1-6, with 9 bases fitting TRBD1. There are 13 residues in the CDR3. The germline CDR1 and CDR2 sequences are SNHLY and FYNNEI. J lost 14 bases, V lost 1 base, and 3 bases had no gene match. The CDR3 sequence: CASSEEGTGTLHF. In DNA, the CDR3 is TGTGCCAGCAGTGAAGAGGGGACAGGGACCCTCCACTTT.

This clonotype was seen a few times. The chain uses TRBV10-3 and TRBJ2-3; tentative D call: TRBD2 (5 bases). CDR1 and CDR2 (germline): ENHRY, SYGVKD. The CDR3 is 14 residues long. V lost 4 bases, J lost 3 bases, and 11 bases lay in between. For the CDR3, the DNA is TGTGCCATCAGTGGCGTACCGGGAACAGATACGCAGTATTTT. Amino acids: CAISGVPGTDTQYF.

There are a few counts of this clonotype. This chain connects TRBV20-1 to TRBJ1-1; D not resolved. This CDR3 has 14 amino acids. CDR1 DFQATT and CDR2 SNEGSKA come from the germline V gene (reference sequence). Trimming left V 5 bases short and J 4 bases short, with 17 bases between. Here the CDR3 reads CSAVYSPKSTEAFF. Here the CDR3 DNA reads TGCAGTGCTGTCTATAGTCCGAAGAGCACTGAAGCTTTCTTT.

This clonotype was seen many times. This rearrangement joins TRBV15 to TRBJ1-1; D remains ambiguous. Germline lookup yields CDR1 LNHNV and CDR2 YYDKDF (reference sequence). The CDR3 is 15 amino acids. Between the trimmed V and J ends, which lost 0 bases and 4 bases, there was a span of 12 bases. CDR3 residues: CATSREGLPGTEAFF. DNA of the CDR3: TGTGCCACCAGCAGAGAAGGGCTCCCAGGCACTGAAGCTTTCTTT.

This clonotype was recorded at least ten times. The genes are TRBV6-5 and TRBJ1-2; D not resolved. Germline CDR1 reads MNHEY; CDR2 reads SVGAGI. CDR3 size: 14 residues. The ends were cut back, 0 bases at V and 8 bases at J, with 13 bases in the middle. The CDR3 loop reads CASSYSNEGRGYTF. CDR3 in DNA: TGTGCCAGCAGTTACTCGAACGAGGGTAGAGGCTACACCTTC.